Following are 20 T cell receptor beta chains from one sample sequenced in a study of T cells in Graves' hyperthyroidism and ophthalmopathy. Template material for amplifying TCR beta CDR3 regions consisted of RNA transcripts. HTBI primers were used for first-round RT-PCR of the TCR CDR3. MiXCR, applied by TCRdb to the multiplex PCR reads, yields one record per CDR3 protein. Of 450,000 to 700,000 distinct CDR3 sequences in the sample, approximately 44% are singletons; the top ten hold 15% to 20%. Sequencing was performed on peripheral blood or thyroid tissue (not recorded which). The source of these receptors is an adult woman with Graves' disease, either hyperthyroidism or ophthalmopathy (not recorded which).

About this clonotype: The junction departs from the called germline gene at one end, perhaps through a read error. This chain connects TRBV6-5 to TRBJ2-2; perhaps TRBD2 as D (6 bases). Germline V gene data show CDR1 as MNHEY and CDR2 as SVGAGI. CDR3 size: 15 residues. CDR3 amino acids: CASGVRGDNTRELFF. CDR3 sequence (DNA): TGTGCCAGCGGTGTCCGCGGGGATAACACCAGGGAGCTGTTTTTT.

This chain connects TRBV7-9 to TRBJ1-6; 8 nucleotides match TRBD1. V gave up 5 bases and J gave up 5 bases; unmatched junction bases: 8. The CDR3 is 16 amino acids. CDR1 and CDR2 from the germline V gene are SEHNR and FQNEAQ (reference sequence). CDR3 sequence: CASSLIGQGNNSPLHF. The CDR3, as DNA: TGTGCCAGCAGCCTCATCGGACAGGGAAATAATTCACCCCTCCACTTT.

This clonotype was picked up many times. The genes are TRBV24-1 and TRBJ1-2; 10 nucleotides match TRBD1. The CDR3 has 13 residues. Germline V gene sequence: CDR1 KGHDR, CDR2 SFDVKD. The J segment lost 8 bases and the V segment lost 7 bases, leaving 6 bases of the junction unmatched. The CDR3 bases are TGTGCCACCAGCCGGGACAGGGGCGGAGGCTACACCTTC. It encodes CATSRDRGGGYTF.

The CDR3 nucleotides read TGTGCCAGCAAGTTTAGCGGCTCAGGGGGCTATGGCTACACCTTC. This sequence encodes CASKFSGSGGYGYTF. The rearrangement joins TRBV2 to TRBJ1-2; 7 bases fit TRBD1. The germline V gene encodes CDR1 SNHLY and CDR2 FYNNEI. The V gene end was trimmed by 7 bases and the J gene end by 4 bases; junction bases not matched to a gene: 12. The CDR3 covers 15 residues.

This clonotype was picked up a small number of times. The V call is TRBV18, the J call TRBJ1-2; 8 nucleotides match TRBD1. V shed 6 bases and J 4 bases; nucleotides not matched to a gene: 4. The CDR3 runs 13 residues. Germline V gene sequence: CDR1 KGHSH, CDR2 LQKENI. The DNA for the CDR3 is TGTGCCAGCTCTACCGACAGGGGCTATGGCTACACCTTC. Translating it yields CASSTDRGYGYTF.

The V call is TRBV7-9, the J call TRBJ2-6; D unclear. Germline CDR1 is SEHNR and CDR2 is FQNEAQ (reference sequence). The CDR3 spans 14 residues. V was cut by 3 bases and J by 2 bases, with 5 bases left in between. The CDR3 is CASSFDTGANVLTF. The CDR3 coding sequence is TGTGCCAGCAGCTTCGATACTGGGGCCAACGTCCTGACTTTC.

The J gene is TRBJ2-2, the V gene TRBV7-2, with D perhaps assigned TRBD1 or TRBD2 (5 bases each). Trimming took off 5 bases at V and 3 bases at J, with 13 bases between the two ends. The germline V gene has CDR1 SGHTA and CDR2 FQGNSA. CDR3 length: 15 amino acids. CDR3 DNA: TGTGCCAGCAGCACGGACACAGCGGACACCGGGGAGCTGTTTTTT. Its translation is CASSTDTADTGELFF.

This clonotype was counted many times. This chain joins TRBV4-1 and TRBJ1-6; 7 nucleotides align to TRBD1. The CDR3 sequence is 16 residues long. V shed 6 bases, J shed 9 bases, and the junction held 14 bases outside the gene matches. Germline lookup yields CDR1 MGHRA and CDR2 YSYEKL. The CDR3 DNA sequence: TGCGCCAGCAGTCAATACACGACAGGGCCCTCTTCACCCCTCCACTTT. As protein: CASSQYTTGPSSPLHF.

This clonotype showed up many times. The gene calls are TRBV25-1 and TRBJ2-7; D is uncertain. This CDR3 has 15 amino acids. The V and J ends lost 3 bases and 0 bases respectively, with 12 bases between them. Germline CDR1 and CDR2: MGHDK and SYGVNS. The CDR3 DNA sequence: TGTGCCAGCAGTGATGTACTCGAAAGCTCCTACGAGCAGTACTTC. Translating it yields CASSDVLESSYEQYF.

This clonotype has at least ten counts. This chain uses TRBV20-1 with TRBJ1-2; D is possibly TRBD1 (5 bases). The CDR3 is made up of 14 amino acids. Looked up from germline, CDR1 is DFQATT and CDR2 is SNEGSKA (reference sequence). The V gene lost 1 base and the J gene lost 4 bases, with 13 bases spanning the gap. CDR3 in DNA: TGCAGTGCTAGAGGGAGCGACAGTGTCTATGGCTACACCTTC. It is translated as CSARGSDSVYGYTF.

The chain joins TRBV25-1 to TRBJ1-5, with D hard to call. V was pared by 2 bases and J by 7 bases, with 9 bases between. CDR1 is MGHDK, CDR2 SYGVNS, per germline. The CDR3 sequence is 13 residues long. In DNA, the CDR3 is TGTGCCAGCAGTGAAGTCTGGGGACAGCCCCAGCATTTT. Translating it yields CASSEVWGQPQHF.

This clonotype was observed at least ten times. The chain has TRBV7-2 and TRBJ1-1; 7 nucleotides align to TRBD1. Germline V gene lookup returns CDR1 SGHTA and CDR2 FQGNSA. The CDR3 runs 16 residues. V dropped 7 bases and J dropped 0; count of bases not matched to a gene: 11. CDR3 sequence reads: CASIIQGGPLNTEAFF. CDR3 sequence (DNA): TGTGCCAGCATCATCCAGGGGGGGCCCCTGAACACTGAAGCTTTCTTT.

This chain joins TRBV20-1 and TRBJ2-7; 8 bases agree with TRBD2. Trimming at V came to 0 bases and at J to 2 bases, leaving 6 bases not matched to a gene. The germline CDR1 and CDR2 sequences are DFQATT and SNEGSKA (reference sequence). The CDR3 is 15 amino acids. Here the CDR3 DNA reads TGCAGTGCTAGAGACCCCACTAGCGGACCCTACGAGCAGTACTTC. Residues: CSARDPTSGPYEQYF.

The chain joins TRBV29-1 to TRBJ2-7, with a weak D call TRBD2 (6 bases). V shed 8 bases and J shed 0 bases, with 11 bases lying between them. The CDR3 has 12 amino acids. Germline V lookup: CDR1 SQVTM, CDR2 ANQGSEA. The CDR3 bases are TGCAGCCCCCGGGGGAGCTCCTACGAGCAGTACTTC. Encoded protein: CSPRGSSYEQYF.

This clonotype has a count of ten or more. The chain carries TRBV7-3 and TRBJ1-1; D is unclear. V was pared by 7 bases and J by 0 bases, with 6 bases between. The length of the CDR3 is 12 residues. Germline assignment: CDR1 SGHTA and CDR2 FQGTGA. The CDR3, as DNA: TGTGCCAGCAAAGGGTTGAACACTGAAGCTTTCTTT. Protein product: CASKGLNTEAFF.

This chain uses TRBV7-9 with TRBJ2-2; D gene uncertain. CDR1 is SEHNR, CDR2 FQNEAQ, per germline (reference sequence). Trimming stripped 3 bases from V and 7 bases from J, with 9 bases between. The CDR3 length is 13 residues. The CDR3: CASSLERDGELFF. CDR3 DNA sequence: TGTGCCAGCAGCTTGGAACGAGACGGGGAGCTGTTTTTT. Full variable domain (outside the CDR3, taken from reference TRBV7-9 and TRBJ2-2): DTGVSQNPRHKITKRGQNVTFRCDPISEHNRLYWYRQTLGQGPEFLTYFQNEAQLEKSRLLSDRFSAERPKGSFSTLEIQRTEQGDSAMYLCASSLERDGELFFGEGSRLTVL.

The chain carries TRBV2 and TRBJ1-4; D call uncertain. Deletions cut 3 bases from V and 5 bases from J, with 10 bases between. This CDR3 comprises 14 residues. Germline CDR1 SNHLY, CDR2 FYNNEI. The DNA of the CDR3 is TGTGCCAGCAGTGACGGCAGAGGGAATGAAAAACTGTTTTTT. This translates into CASSDGRGNEKLFF.

This chain connects TRBV29-1 to TRBJ1-1, with D perhaps TRBD1 (6 bases). This CDR3 region has 12 residues. Trimming stripped 8 bases from V and 4 bases from J, with 14 bases between. The germline CDR1 and CDR2 sequences are SQVTM and ANQGSEA. CDR3 sequence reads: CSLQKGGTEAFF. The CDR3 bases are TGCAGCTTACAGAAGGGGGGCACTGAAGCTTTCTTT.

This rearrangement joins TRBV30 to TRBJ2-7; the match to TRBD2 covers 7 bases. CDR1 GTSNPN and CDR2 SVGIG come from the germline V gene (reference sequence). With 8 bases clipped from V and 7 bases from J, the junction kept 8 bases outside the gene matches. This CDR3 comprises 11 residues. This chain's CDR3 is CARRLGGEQYF. As DNA, the CDR3 is TGTGCCCGTCGTTTGGGGGGGGAGCAGTACTTC.

This clonotype appeared many times. The chain combines TRBV7-2 with TRBJ2-7; D uncertain. Germline V gene lookup returns CDR1 SGHTA and CDR2 FQGNSA. The CDR3 totals 15 residues. V was cut by 5 bases and J by 0 bases, with 14 bases left in between. The DNA for the CDR3 is TGTGCCAGCAGCCGTACCTCCAGAGACTCCTACGAGCAGTACTTC. This translates into CASSRTSRDSYEQYF.